Listed here are 5 T cell receptor beta chains from one sample, sequenced in a study of PD-L1 blockade in urothelial cancer. Some clones are missing from TCRdb's copy, which holds only in-frame ones; the method was immunoSEQ multiplex PCR. The table lists around 49,000 clones, 82% of them singletons. Time point of the sample: peripheral blood 6 weeks after treatment start. The sample was PBMCs, taken around atezolizumab (anti-PD-L1) treatment. The receptors stem from a man aged 55-75 years with urothelial cancer.

The rearrangement uses TRBV28 and TRBJ2-5, with D tentatively TRBD1 (5 bases). CDR3 length: 15 residues. CDR1 MDHEN and CDR2 SYDVKM come from the germline V gene. V was cut by 2 bases and J by 1 base, with 11 bases left in between. CDR3 bases: TGTGCCAGCAGTTTAGGGGCCACCCTCCAAGAGACCCAGTACTTC. It yields the protein CASSLGATLQETQYF.

This chain links TRBV9 with TRBJ2-5, with a possible D match to TRBD2 (6 bases). V was clipped by 3 bases and J by 2 bases, with 14 bases between them. Germline V gene data show CDR1 as SGDLS and CDR2 as YYNGEE. This CDR3 spans 15 amino acids. CDR3 protein: CASSDSSAEQETQYF. For the CDR3, the DNA is TGTGCCAGCAGCGATTCTAGCGCCGAGCAAGAGACCCAGTACTTC.

CDR3 residues: CASSIETGTGGNEQFF. Written as DNA, the CDR3 is TGTGCCAGTAGTATAGAAACCGGGACAGGGGGCAATGAGCAGTTCTTC. The chain uses TRBV19 and TRBJ2-1; TRBD1 matches at 11 bases. Germline assignment: CDR1 LNHDA and CDR2 SQIVND (reference sequence). With V trimmed by 0 bases and J by 6 bases, 4 bases remained unmatched. This CDR3 is built from 16 residues.

The chain couples TRBV5-8 to TRBJ1-2, with 8 bases aligning to TRBD1. Germline V gives CDR1 SGHTS, CDR2 YDEGEE. The CDR3 loop spans 16 amino acids. V trimming: 3 bases; J trimming: 1 base; junction bases outside the gene matches: 8. The CDR3 spells CASSYPRDRSNYGYTF. For the CDR3, the DNA is TGTGCCAGCAGCTATCCGCGGGACAGGAGTAACTATGGCTACACCTTC.

This clone was recorded a few times. The chain couples TRBV6-6 to TRBJ2-7; D remains unclear. Germline V CDR1 and CDR2: MNHNY, SVGAGI (reference sequence). The CDR3 is made up of 12 amino acids. The V end was cut by 2 bases, the J end by 4 bases, with 6 bases between. CDR3 residues: CASSYVAYEQYF. The CDR3 DNA reads TGTGCCAGCAGTTACGTGGCATACGAGCAGTACTTC.